The rows below give T cell receptor beta chains drawn from one sample of a study of shared clonotypes between healthy human individuals. Profiling relied on immunoSEQ multiplex PCR, and the TCRdb table lists in-frame clones only, not all of them. The sample contains approximately 940,000 clones, less than 85% of which appear only once. Sequencing used memory CD4+ T cells sorted from blood. The origin of the receptors is a man younger than 35 in good health. The CDR3 runs from the conserved cysteine through the conserved F or W. Clone size is not always given. Where it is, it says once, few, many or a class for expanded clones.

-	TRBV10-2	TRBJ1-3	CASKDRNSGNTIYF
-	TRBV27	TRBJ2-7	CASRRTSGGPYEQYF
-	TRBV10-1	TRBJ1-1	CASSVLDTEAFF
-	TRBV7-2	TRBJ2-1	CASSLLAGSYNEQFF
-	TRBV5-4	TRBJ1-5	CASSVGGGKNQPQHF
few	TRBV29-1	TRBJ2-5	CSVESETQYF
few	TRBV5-1	TRBJ2-5	CASSSGGGEEMSQYF
few	TRBV5-1	TRBJ2-1	CASSLVAGSYNEQFF
once	TRBV5-4	TRBJ2-3	CATGAGGTDTQYF
-	TRBV10-3	TRBJ1-4	CAISEGLTNEKLFF
few	TRBV11-2	TRBJ1-5	CASSTGTNSNQPQHF
-	TRBV5-4	TRBJ2-1	CASSFRTVRDEQFF
-	TRBV6-5	TRBJ1-6	CASSYLQGSSPLHF
-	TRBV4-1	TRBJ2-5	CASSQDLSFGTGGRETQYF
-	TRBV7-9	TRBJ2-3	CASSLAPFRLAGGTDTQYF
-	TRBV2	TRBJ2-7	CASSESINEQYF
-	TRBV13	TRBJ2-7	CASSPRQLPYEQYF
-	TRBV4-3	TRBJ2-2	CASSSDARSGANTGELFF
-	TRBV2	TRBJ2-7	CASRDRGREQYF
-	TRBV30	TRBJ2-6	CAWSTGANVLTF
-	TRBV18	TRBJ2-7	CASSPPGPNPYEQYF
few	TRBV30	TRBJ1-1	CAWSGKMNTEAFF
once	TRBV27	TRBJ2-5	CASSLGLRGKTGETQYF
-	TRBV6-1	TRBJ2-3	CASRPTRISTDTQYF
-	TRBV30	TRBJ1-6	CAWRRSGTGYNSPLHF
-	TRBV7-9	TRBJ2-5	CASSLGGEETQYF
-	TRBV7-8	TRBJ1-2	CASSFSGDRANYGYTF
once	TRBV7-9	TRBJ1-4	CASSSPFGNNEKLFF
few	TRBV9	TRBJ1-1	CASSVVGDRALNTEAFF
-	TRBV28	TRBJ1-2	CASTLSGSGGYGYTF
few	TRBV4-1	TRBJ2-7	CASSQTRTGPRVEQYF
few	TRBV10-3	TRBJ2-3	CAISPGGAPDTQYF
-	TRBV6-5	TRBJ1-6	CASSYSSGGSSPLHF
-	TRBV11-2	TRBJ2-7	CASSLALGPPRYEQYF
-	TRBV28	TRBJ2-7	CASSPGDRGGEQYF
once	TRBV4-3	TRBJ2-2	CASRYDRGGGTGELFF
-	TRBV29-1	TRBJ1-1	CSVTGDYTEAFF
-	TRBV7-6	TRBJ1-2	CASSLGLNYGYTF
-	TRBV20-1	TRBJ1-2	CSAGVGYGYTF
-	TRBV19	TRBJ2-7	CASSIASEQYF
few	TRBV30	TRBJ1-2	CAWKWRGGYTF
-	TRBV28	TRBJ2-1	CASSSSGGSYNEQFF
-	TRBV5-1	TRBJ2-7	CASSLEGDAPSQQYF
once	TRBV25-1	TRBJ2-1	CASSPSGGAYNEQFF
once	TRBV7-8	TRBJ1-1	CASSPFTGGVGNTEAFF
-	TRBV14	TRBJ1-1	CASSPGNRPNTEAFF